The 18 T cell receptor beta chains below come from one sample, sequenced in a study of cytomegalovirus exposure and HLA in healthy donors. The PCR made use of 60 Vbeta and 13 Jbeta primers. Using immunoSEQ multiplex PCR, the repertoire was profiled, and TCRdb retains in-frame clones only, with some absent. The sample has tens of thousands of clones; over 90% are singletons. The sequenced material came from PBMCs. The receptors shown here come from a woman between 18 and 30 years old in good health and CMV-seronegative.

A single count supports this clone. One end of the junction does not line up with germline, which may come from a read error. The CDR3 sequence: CSSSRQGIPYEQYF. CDR3 in DNA: TGTTCCAGCAGCCGACAGGGTATACCCTACGAGCAGTACTTC. The V and J genes are TRBV7-9 and TRBJ2-7; 7 bases are a match to TRBD1. Germline assignment: CDR1 SEHNR and CDR2 FQNEAQ (reference sequence). The CDR3 runs 14 residues.

The gene calls are TRBV9 and TRBJ2-1, with 8 bases fitting TRBD2. Germline-derived CDR1 and CDR2 are SGDLS and YYNGEE. The CDR3 spans 15 residues. Germline trimming cut 4 bases from V and 4 bases from J; bases unmatched to any gene: 7. CDR3 loop: CASSPGTSPYNEQFF. The DNA for the CDR3 is TGTGCCAGCAGCCCCGGGACTAGTCCGTACAATGAGCAGTTCTTC.

Only one count was recorded for this clone. This chain uses TRBV11-2 with TRBJ2-7; D ambiguous. Germline-derived CDR1 and CDR2 are SGHAT and FQNNGV. Trimming removed 7 bases from V and 2 bases from J, with 6 bases in between. The CDR3 contains 11 residues. The CDR3 reads CASTTAYEQYF. CDR3 nucleotides: TGTGCCAGCACCACAGCCTACGAGCAGTACTTC.

The J gene is TRBJ2-4, the V gene TRBV23-1; TRBD2 aligns across 8 bases. TRBV23-1 is an open reading frame, and its role is uncertain. This CDR3 contains 24 residues. J was trimmed by 0 bases and V by 3 bases; bases with no gene match: 28. CDR3 DNA: TGCGCCAGCAGTCAGGGTAGGGCAGGGAAGGGATACCTCCTAGCGGGTGTAGCCAAAAACATTCAGTACTTC. Encoded protein: CASSQGRAGKGYLLAGVAKNIQYF.

This chain connects TRBV5-4 to TRBJ2-7; 8 nucleotides agree with TRBD2. Germline CDR1 is SGHNT and CDR2 is YYREEE (reference sequence). V dropped 1 base and J dropped 4; count of bases not matched to a gene: 10. The CDR3 spans 16 residues. CDR3 amino acids: CASSLKSGGIRYEQYF. CDR3 sequence (DNA): TGTGCCAGCAGCTTGAAGTCGGGAGGGATCCGATACGAGCAGTACTTC.

The chain has TRBV27 and TRBJ2-7; a possible D gene is TRBD1 (6 bases). Trimming pared 0 bases from V and 5 bases from J, leaving 14 bases between. Germline lookup yields CDR1 MNHEY and CDR2 SMNVEV (reference sequence). The CDR3 is 15 amino acids. CDR3 loop: CASSLSVTGSHEQYF. DNA of the CDR3: TGTGCCAGCAGTTTATCGGTGACAGGTTCCCACGAGCAGTACTTC.

As regards this clone: Other DNA variants within this sample encode the same CDR3. The chain has TRBV19 and TRBJ1-2; perhaps TRBD1 as D (6 bases). Trimming cost V 3 bases and J 2 bases, with 7 bases left between them. The CDR3 sequence is 13 residues long. Germline V gives CDR1 LNHDA, CDR2 SQIVND (reference sequence). CDR3 coding DNA: TGTGCCAGTAGTATGGACAGAAACTATGGCTACACCTTC. It translates to CASSMDRNYGYTF. The whole variable domain, remainder taken from reference TRBV19 and TRBJ1-2, is DGGITQSPKYLFRKEGQNVTLSCEQNLNHDAMYWYRQDPGQGLRLIYYSQIVNDFQKGDIAEGYSVSREKKESFPLTVTSAQKNPTAFYLCASSMDRNYGYTFGSGTRLTVV.

The rearrangement uses TRBV30 and TRBJ1-6; TRBD1 is a possible D gene (5 bases). Germline CDR1 GTSNPN, CDR2 SVGIG (reference sequence). The CDR3 consists of 16 residues. V was pared by 0 bases and J by 12 bases, with 21 bases between. As DNA, the CDR3 is TGTGCCTGGAGTGTTCCCTTTATACGCAGGGTATTACCCCTCCACTTT. It translates to CAWSVPFIRRVLPLHF.

This clone came up once. The V gene is TRBV12-5, the J gene TRBJ2-5; 12 bases align to TRBD2. V gave up 7 bases and J gave up 2 bases; unmatched junction bases: 5. Germline V gives CDR1 LGHNT, CDR2 FRNRAP. This CDR3 contains 15 residues. In DNA, the CDR3 is TGTGCTAGTGCCTCCGGGACTAGCGGGCAAGAGACCCAGTACTTC. Translating it yields CASASGTSGQETQYF.

CDR3 bases: TGTGCCAGCAGTTTATCGTGGTCGGGGACTGACGAAGCTTTCTTT. Translating gives CASSLSWSGTDEAFF. The rearrangement links TRBV27 to TRBJ1-1, with D possibly being TRBD1 (5 bases). V was pared by 0 bases and J by 8 bases, with 16 bases between. The length of the CDR3 is 15 residues. Germline-derived CDR1 and CDR2 are MNHEY and SMNVEV (reference sequence).

The chain carries TRBV10-3 and TRBJ2-5, with D tentatively TRBD1 (7 bases). CDR3 size: 15 residues. Between the trimmed V and J ends, which lost 6 bases and 1 base, there was a span of 15 bases. Per the germline V gene, CDR1 is ENHRY and CDR2 is SYGVKD. CDR3 protein: CAISGRDSRQETQYF. CDR3 DNA: TGTGCCATCAGCGGGCGGGACAGTCGCCAAGAGACCCAGTACTTC.

This sequence joins TRBV7-9 and TRBJ2-3; D unclear. CDR3 size: 12 residues. Germline CDR1 is SEHNR and CDR2 is FQNEAQ (reference sequence). With 4 bases removed from V and 2 bases from J, the gap between germline ends came to 4 bases. The CDR3 DNA reads as TGTGCCAGCAGCTCCTACACAGATACGCAGTATTTT. Its translation: CASSSYTDTQYF.

CDR3 coding DNA: TGTGCCAGCAGCTTATCTTGGGCTAGCCCCAATGAGCAGTTCTTC. It codes for CASSLSWASPNEQFF. The chain carries TRBV7-8 and TRBJ2-1, with D possibly matching TRBD2 (5 bases). Germline CDR1 and CDR2: SGHVS and FQNEAQ. Trimming took off 2 bases at V and 6 bases at J, with 14 bases between the two ends. This CDR3 has 15 residues.

The rearrangement links TRBV30 to TRBJ2-7; 10 bases line up with TRBD1. From germline, CDR1 is GTSNPN and CDR2 SVGIG (reference sequence). The junction had 6 bases not matched to a gene; V was cut back by 2 bases and J by 5 bases. The CDR3 sequence is 14 residues long. The CDR3, as DNA: TGTGCCTGGAGTAAGGGACAGGGGTTGAACGAGCAGTACTTC. Its translation is CAWSKGQGLNEQYF.

The chain carries TRBV7-2 and TRBJ1-3, with 7 positions matching TRBD1. The CDR3 contains 16 residues. CDR1 and CDR2 from the germline V gene are SGHTA and FQGNSA. After removal of 5 bases from V and 0 bases from J, the junction contained 7 bases not matched to a gene. Here the CDR3 DNA reads TGTGCCAGCAGCCCCAGAGGGGGCCTCTCTGGAAACACCATATATTTT. Encoded protein: CASSPRGGLSGNTIYF.

This sequence joins TRBV7-9 and TRBJ2-1; 9 bases match TRBD2. Unmatched junction bases numbered 4, after V lost 4 bases and J lost 3 bases. Per germline, CDR1 SEHNR and CDR2 FQNEAQ (reference sequence). This CDR3 has 15 residues. CDR3 sequence reads: CASSWREGGYNEQFF. CDR3 sequence (DNA): TGTGCCAGCAGCTGGCGGGAGGGGGGCTACAATGAGCAGTTCTTC.

The chain is built from TRBV5-5 and TRBJ1-2; TRBD1 is a possible D gene (5 bases). The V gene lost 4 bases and the J gene lost 7 bases, with 14 bases spanning the gap. The CDR3 has 13 amino acids. CDR1 is SGHKS, CDR2 YYEKEE, per germline (reference sequence). CDR3 loop: CASSDRQISGYTF. The CDR3 nucleotides are TGTGCCAGCAGCGATCGACAGATTAGTGGCTACACCTTC.

The genes are TRBV5-1 and TRBJ1-2; the match to TRBD1 covers 12 bases. Germline CDR1 and CDR2: SGHRS and YFSETQ. Unmatched junction bases numbered 8, after V lost 4 bases and J lost 7 bases. The CDR3 has 15 amino acids. Here the CDR3 reads CASSTGMGQGAGYTF. CDR3 in DNA: TGCGCCAGCAGCACAGGCATGGGACAGGGGGCTGGCTACACCTTC. Supplemented by reference TRBV5-1 and TRBJ1-2, the full variable domain reads KAGVTQTPRYLIKTRGQQVTLSCSPISGHRSVSWYQQTPGQGLQFLFEYFSETQRNKGNFPGRFSGRQFSNSRSEMNVSTLELGDSALYLCASSTGMGQGAGYTFGSGTRLTVV.